Below are 21 T cell receptor beta chains sequenced from a single sample in a study of T cells in women clearing cervical HPV infection. Libraries were prepared by immunoSEQ multiplex PCR; TCRdb keeps only in-frame clonotypes and omits some of them. Its table records approximately 49,000 clones. Sequencing was performed on blood buffy coat. These receptors all come from a woman aged 18 to 75 with a cervical HPV16 infection that either progressed to CIN3+ or cleared (not recorded which).

Of note for this clone: The sequence runs out 3 residues before the end of the CDR3; the remainder is reconstructed from the germline J gene. This chain links TRBV5-4 with TRBJ1-1, with a tentative D call TRBD1 (6 bases). V was pared by 3 bases and J by 3 bases, with 15 bases between. This CDR3 has 15 residues. Germline assignment: CDR1 SGHNT and CDR2 YYREEE (reference sequence). The sequenced part of the CDR3 DNA is TGTGCCAGCAGCTCGGCGTGGGGGCGCGACACTGAA. Translated: CASSSAWGRDTE. The entire CDR3 protein reads CASSSAWGRDTEAFF.

With respect to this clone: The read ends 3 residues early relative to the CDR3; the germline J gene fills the gap. This rearrangement joins TRBV20-1 to TRBJ2-4; 8 bases match TRBD1. V dropped 5 bases and J dropped 9; count of bases not matched to a gene: 21. The V gene's germline CDR1 is DFQATT and CDR2 SNEGSKA (reference sequence). The CDR3 totals 17 residues. This chain's CDR3 is CSAPDPKMAGGWSIQYF. The CDR3 DNA, read in part, is TGCAGTGCTCCTGATCCTAAAATGGCAGGGGGCTGGAGCATT.

The sequenced part of the CDR3 DNA is TGTGCCAGCAGTTCCCGGTCGGCGGGGGTCTACAATGAG. This codes for CASSSRSAGVYNE. The CDR3 in full is CASSSRSAGVYNEQFF. V and J are TRBV6-2 or TRBV6-3 and TRBJ2-1, with 7 bases matching TRBD2. The missing CDR3 end, 3 residues past where the read stops, is filled in from the germline J gene. CDR1 and CDR2 from the germline V gene are MNHEY and SVGEGT. Unmatched junction bases numbered 9, after V lost 4 bases and J lost 3 bases. This CDR3 spans 16 amino acids.

As for this clone: The CDR3 is cut off 3 residues early in the read; its end comes from the germline J gene. The chain recombines TRBV7-9 with TRBJ2-2, with TRBD2 matching over 7 bases. This CDR3 has 15 residues. V shed 5 bases and J 1 base; nucleotides not matched to a gene: 4. Germline CDR1 is SEHNR and CDR2 is FQNEAQ (reference sequence). The CDR3 bases that were read are TGTGCCAGCAGCCTGGGAGGGGAGAACACCGGGGAG. Translated, it gives CASSLGGENTGE. The full CDR3 reads CASSLGGENTGELFF. The entire variable domain, with the rest obtained from reference TRBV7-9 and TRBJ2-2, is as follows: DTGVSQNPRHKITKRGQNVTFRCDPISEHNRLYWYRQTLGQGPEFLTYFQNEAQLEKSRLLSDRFSAERPKGSFSTLEIQRTEQGDSAMYLCASSLGGENTGELFFGEGSRLTVL.

Turning to this clone: The read ends 3 residues shy of where the CDR3 ends; the end is completed using the germline J gene. The V gene is TRBV12-3 or TRBV12-4, the J gene TRBJ2-5; 8 nucleotides line up with TRBD1. This CDR3 has 17 residues. The V and J ends lost 2 bases and 4 bases, in that order; junction bases with no gene match: 12. The DNA read from the CDR3 is TGTGCCAGCAGTTTATTTTCAGGGGGCGCAAGTGGAGAGACC. It translates to CASSLFSGGASGET. The entire CDR3 protein is CASSLFSGGASGETQYF.

Notes on this clone: The missing CDR3 end, 3 residues past where the read stops, is filled in from the germline J gene. The V call is TRBV5-6, the J call TRBJ1-6; D is ambiguous. V was pared by 0 bases and J by 7 bases, with 11 bases between. Germline CDR1 is SGHDT and CDR2 is YYEEEE. The CDR3 has 15 amino acids. The CDR3 loop reads CASSLVAGGNSPLHF. The CDR3 DNA, read in part, is TGTGCCAGCAGCTTGGTCGCGGGAGGGAATTCACCC.

As for this clone: Sequencing ends 3 residues short of the CDR3 end; the germline J gene provides the rest. The chain links TRBV20-1 to TRBJ1-4, with TRBD1 matching 8 bases. With 4 bases clipped from V and 8 bases from J, the junction kept 6 bases outside the gene matches. Germline loops: CDR1 DFQATT, CDR2 SNEGSKA (reference sequence). This CDR3 is 13 amino acids long. The covered CDR3 bases are TGCAGTGCTACCGACAGGGGAGGAGAAAAA. This gives the protein CSATDRGGEK. In full, the CDR3 is CSATDRGGEKLFF.

CDR3 DNA (partial): TGTGCCAGCAGCTTCGGGACAGGGACCCAAGAGACC. Residues: CASSFGTGTQET. The full CDR3 is CASSFGTGTQETQYF. This chain uses TRBV7-9 with TRBJ2-5, with 9 bases identical to TRBD1. The read ends 3 residues shy of where the CDR3 ends; the end is completed using the germline J gene. The ends lost 3 bases at V and 1 base at J; junction bases unmatched: 3. Germline V gene data show CDR1 as SEHNR and CDR2 as FQNEAQ (reference sequence). This CDR3 has 15 amino acids.

The DNA read from the CDR3 is TGCAGTGCTAGGGGACAGGGGATTGAAAAA. It is translated as CSARGQGIEK. The CDR3 reads in full as CSARGQGIEKLFF. The rearrangement joins TRBV20-1 to TRBJ1-4; 10 bases align to TRBD1. Read coverage stops 3 residues before the CDR3 terminus; the germline J gene supplies the remainder. The CDR3 has 13 amino acids. Germline CDR1 is DFQATT and CDR2 is SNEGSKA (reference sequence). The junction had 2 bases not matched to a gene; V was cut back by 3 bases and J by 7 bases.

As regards this clone: The read terminates 3 residues ahead of where the CDR3 ends, so the germline J gene completes it. The chain recombines TRBV5-6 with TRBJ1-2; a possible D gene is TRBD1 (5 bases). The germline V gene encodes CDR1 SGHDT and CDR2 YYEEEE. The CDR3 spans 15 residues. The V gene lost 3 bases and the J gene lost 3 bases, with 15 bases spanning the gap. The DNA read from the CDR3 is TGTGCCAGCAGCTCGACGACAGTCCCCCACTATGGC. Protein: CASSSTTVPHYG. The entire CDR3 sequence reads CASSSTTVPHYGYTF. The full variable domain, in which reference TRBV5-6 and TRBJ1-2 provide the parts outside the CDR3, is DAGVTQSPTHLIKTRGQQVTLRCSPKSGHDTVSWYQQALGQGPQFIFQYYEEEERQRGNFPDRFSGHQFPNYSSELNVNALLLGDSALYLCASSSTTVPHYGYTFGSGTRLTVV.

On this clone itself: Read sequence stops 3 residues before the CDR3 end, and the germline J gene provides the missing end. The rearrangement uses TRBV20-1 and TRBJ2-7; possible D gene TRBD2, 6 bases. V was clipped by 5 bases and J by 3 bases, with 14 bases between them. CDR3 size: 13 residues. The germline CDR1 and CDR2 sequences are DFQATT and SNEGSKA (reference sequence). The CDR3 DNA, read in part, is TGCAGTGCTCTGGCGGGGAAAAGCTACGAG. It codes for CSALAGKSYE. The whole CDR3 region reads CSALAGKSYEQYF.

Concerning this clone: The read gets to within 3 residues of the CDR3 end, and the germline J gene fills in the rest. The genes are TRBV5-6 and TRBJ1-1; tentatively, D is TRBD1 (5 bases). The CDR3 is made up of 14 amino acids. Germline CDR1 is SGHDT and CDR2 is YYEEEE. The germline V and J ends were trimmed by 0 bases and 0 bases, with 6 bases remaining between them. Partial CDR3 DNA: TGTGCCAGCAGCTTGGTGACAGTGAACACTGAA. Protein: CASSLVTVNTE. The CDR3 in full is CASSLVTVNTEAFF.

Worth noting for this clone: The read terminates 3 residues ahead of where the CDR3 ends, so the germline J gene completes it. The gene calls are TRBV19 and TRBJ1-5; D may be TRBD1 (5 bases). Germline CDR1 LNHDA, CDR2 SQIVND (reference sequence). Trimming pared 8 bases from V and 5 bases from J, leaving 16 bases between. CDR3 length: 14 amino acids. CDR3 residues: CASRQAGPDQPQHF. CDR3 DNA, as far as it was read: TGTGCCAGTCGTCAGGCAGGGCCGGATCAGCCC.

On this clone itself: The missing CDR3 end, 3 residues past where the read stops, is filled in from the germline J gene. V and J are TRBV2 and TRBJ2-1, with a weak D call TRBD1 (6 bases). The CDR3 is made up of 14 amino acids. Per germline, CDR1 SNHLY and CDR2 FYNNEI. V was pared by 10 bases and J by 3 bases, with 16 bases between. CDR3 amino acids: CATKEAGVYNEQFF. The covered CDR3 bases are TGTGCCACCAAAGAGGCAGGGGTCTACAATGAG.

Note on this clone: With the read ending 3 residues before the CDR3 end, the germline J gene is used to fill in that end. This chain links TRBV29-1 with TRBJ1-4; TRBD1 is a possible D gene (5 bases). Germline CDR1 and CDR2: SQVTM and ANQGSEA. This CDR3 comprises 16 residues. Trimming pared 0 bases from V and 10 bases from J, leaving 21 bases between. The CDR3 DNA, read in part, is TGCAGCGTTGAAGATCGCGGCGGGGGGGAATTTGGAAAA. Protein product: CSVEDRGGGEFGK. The complete CDR3 sequence is CSVEDRGGGEFGKLFF.

The CDR3 sequence is CASSQIAGKDTQYF. The CDR3 bases that were read are TGTGCCAGCAGCCAAATCGCAGGGAAGGATACG. V usage is TRBV3-1 (or the pseudogene TRBV3-2) and J usage is TRBJ2-3; perhaps TRBD1 as D (5 bases). The CDR3 end falls 3 residues outside the read, so it is completed with the germline J gene. This CDR3 has 14 amino acids. The germline CDR1 and CDR2 sequences are LGHDT and YNNKEL (reference sequence). The germline V and J ends were trimmed by 2 bases and 6 bases, with 12 bases remaining between them.

On this clone: Coverage ceases 3 residues before the CDR3 finishes, and the germline J gene fills in the end. The chain couples TRBV28 to TRBJ2-6; TRBD2 matches at 7 bases. Unmatched junction bases numbered 9, after V lost 4 bases and J lost 0 bases. The CDR3 is made up of 18 amino acids. CDR1 is MDHEN, CDR2 SYDVKM, per germline. The CDR3 DNA, read in part, is TGTGCCAGCAGTTGGGCAGGGACTACCTACTCTGGGGCCAACGTC. Translated: CASSWAGTTYSGANV. The CDR3 reads in full as CASSWAGTTYSGANVLTF.

To note about this clone: Read data end 3 residues before the CDR3 end; the end is taken from the germline J gene. The rearrangement joins TRBV5-1 to TRBJ2-3, with 7 bases fitting TRBD1. CDR1 SGHRS and CDR2 YFSETQ come from the germline V gene. There are 13 residues in the CDR3. With 1 base clipped from V and 4 bases from J, the junction kept 0 bases outside the gene matches. The CDR3 loop is CASSLTGADTQYF. The CDR3 DNA, read in part, is TGCGCCAGCAGCTTGACAGGGGCAGATACG.

On this clone: The read finishes 3 residues shy of the CDR3 end, and the germline J gene is used to complete it. The chain has TRBV23-1 and TRBJ1-1, with D unresolved. TRBV23-1 is noted as an ORF with a role that remains uncertain. Trimming cost V 4 bases and J 4 bases, with 13 bases left between them. CDR3 length: 14 amino acids. The CDR3 sequence: CASSPPRRVTEAFF. Partial CDR3 DNA: TGCGCCAGCAGTCCCCCTCGAAGGGTCACTGAA.

About this clone: The sequence runs out 3 residues before the end of the CDR3; the remainder is reconstructed from the germline J gene. The chain uses TRBV5-1 and TRBJ2-3, with TRBD1 matching 9 bases. V lost 4 bases to trimming and J lost 5 bases; unmatched junction nucleotides: 8. CDR3 length equals 15 residues. CDR1 and CDR2 (germline): SGHRS, YFSETQ. CDR3 DNA, as far as it was read: TGCGCCAGCAGCCCCCTTGGACAGGGGAGAGATACG. This sequence encodes CASSPLGQGRDT. The complete CDR3 protein is CASSPLGQGRDTQYF.

In the case of this clone: Read coverage stops 3 residues before the CDR3 terminus; the germline J gene supplies the remainder. This chain joins TRBV28 and TRBJ2-7, with D possibly matching TRBD1 (6 bases). Germline loops: CDR1 MDHEN, CDR2 SYDVKM. The CDR3 runs to 14 residues. V was shortened by 2 bases and J by 1 base, with 9 bases between the two germline ends. The CDR3 is CASSLGGGSYEQYF. The sequenced CDR3 bases are TGTGCCAGCAGTTTAGGGGGCGGATCCTACGAG.